Listed below are T cell receptor beta chains from one sample, sequenced in a study of T cell clones after liver transplantation. Produced via immunoSEQ multiplex PCR; TCRdb's table is partial and in-frame only. The repertoire holds tens of thousands of clones, with about 82% as singletons. This sample comprised CD4+ T cells from blood, obtained just over 45 months after liver transplant. All receptors derive from a human patient who received a liver transplant. Some of these T cells may belong to the graft donor. The CDR3 runs from the conserved cysteine through the conserved F or W. The order of the fields is V gene, J gene, D gene, clone size, CDR3 protein, CDR3 DNA. The D gene is left open where the match is weak. Size tells how often a clone was seen (once, few, many) or the class of an expanded clone, and some rows leave it out.

TRBV6-6	TRBJ2-1	-	-	CASSYKGSSYNEQFF	TGTGCCAGCAGTTACAAGGGAAGCTCCTACAATGAGCAGTTCTTC
TRBV5-1	TRBJ2-2	-	-	CATHGGTNTGELFF	TGCGCCACCCATGGAGGGACGAACACCGGGGAGCTGTTTTTT
TRBV5-4	TRBJ1-2	TRBD1	-	CASSTRQGRGYGYTF	TGTGCCAGCAGCACTAGACAGGGGCGGGGCTATGGCTACACCTTC
TRBV19	TRBJ1-2	-	-	CASSRDPGPGGYGYTF	TGTGCCAGTAGTAGAGACCCGGGACCCGGAGGCTATGGCTACACCTTC
TRBV6-5	TRBJ2-2	-	-	CASSYSINRAYGELFF	TGTGCCAGCAGTTACTCAATTAACAGGGCATACGGGGAGCTGTTTTTT
TRBV4-1	TRBJ1-4	TRBD1	-	CASSQGTGVRLFF	TGCGCCAGCAGCCAAGGGACAGGGGTACGGCTGTTTTTT
TRBV2	TRBJ2-1	TRBD2	-	CASSRTSASSYNEQFF	TGTGCCAGCAGTCGTACTAGCGCGAGCTCCTACAATGAGCAGTTCTTC
TRBV7-3	TRBJ2-2	TRBD1	-	CASSSGQGIGELFF	TGTGCCAGCAGCTCCGGACAGGGTATCGGGGAGCTGTTTTTT
TRBV18	TRBJ1-5	-	once	CASSPPGGGAQPQHF	TGTGCCAGCTCACCACCGGGGGGGGGCGCCCAGCCCCAGCATTTT
TRBV27	TRBJ2-4	-	-	CASSFRRGDIQYF	TGTGCCAGCAGCTTCAGGAGGGGCGACATTCAGTACTTC
TRBV7-3	TRBJ2-1	-	-	CASSLEGTLTYNEQFF	TGTGCCAGCAGCCTCGAGGGGACATTGACCTACAATGAGCAGTTCTTC